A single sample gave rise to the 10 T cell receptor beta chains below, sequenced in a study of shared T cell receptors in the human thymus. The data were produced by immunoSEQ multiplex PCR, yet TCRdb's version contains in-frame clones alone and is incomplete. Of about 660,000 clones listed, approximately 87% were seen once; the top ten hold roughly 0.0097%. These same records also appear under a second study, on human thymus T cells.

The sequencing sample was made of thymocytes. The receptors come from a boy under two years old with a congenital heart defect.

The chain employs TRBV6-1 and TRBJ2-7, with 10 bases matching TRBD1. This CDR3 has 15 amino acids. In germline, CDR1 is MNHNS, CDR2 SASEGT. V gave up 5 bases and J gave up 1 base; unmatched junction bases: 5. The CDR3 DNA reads TGTGCCAGCAGTCCGCGGGACAGGGGATCCTACGAGCAGTACTTC. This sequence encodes CASSPRDRGSYEQYF.

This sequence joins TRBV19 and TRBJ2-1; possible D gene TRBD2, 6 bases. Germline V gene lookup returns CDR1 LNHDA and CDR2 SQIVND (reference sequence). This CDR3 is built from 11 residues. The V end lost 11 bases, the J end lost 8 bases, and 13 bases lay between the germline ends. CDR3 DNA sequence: TGTGCCTGCGGGGCGGGCGATGAGCAGTTCTTC. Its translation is CACGAGDEQFF.

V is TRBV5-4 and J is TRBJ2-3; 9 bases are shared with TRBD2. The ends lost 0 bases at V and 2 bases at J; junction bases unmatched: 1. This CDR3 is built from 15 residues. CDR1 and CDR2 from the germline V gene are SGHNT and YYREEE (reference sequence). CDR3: CASSLGLAATDTQYF. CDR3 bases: TGTGCCAGCAGCTTGGGACTAGCGGCCACAGATACGCAGTATTTT.

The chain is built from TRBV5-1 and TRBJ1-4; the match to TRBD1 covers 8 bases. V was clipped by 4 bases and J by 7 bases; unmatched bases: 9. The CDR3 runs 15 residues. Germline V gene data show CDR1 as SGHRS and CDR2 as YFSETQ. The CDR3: CASSTTGTGGEKLFF. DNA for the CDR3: TGCGCCAGCAGCACCACCGGGACAGGCGGTGAAAAACTGTTTTTT. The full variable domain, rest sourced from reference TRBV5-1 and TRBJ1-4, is KAGVTQTPRYLIKTRGQQVTLSCSPISGHRSVSWYQQTPGQGLQFLFEYFSETQRNKGNFPGRFSGRQFSNSRSEMNVSTLELGDSALYLCASSTTGTGGEKLFFGSGTQLSVL.

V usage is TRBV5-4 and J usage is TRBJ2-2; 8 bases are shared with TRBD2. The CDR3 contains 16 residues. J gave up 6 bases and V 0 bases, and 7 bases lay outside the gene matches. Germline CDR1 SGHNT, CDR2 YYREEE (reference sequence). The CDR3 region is CASSLEGTSGPGELFF. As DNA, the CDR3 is TGTGCCAGCAGCTTGGAGGGGACTAGTGGTCCCGGGGAGCTGTTTTTT.

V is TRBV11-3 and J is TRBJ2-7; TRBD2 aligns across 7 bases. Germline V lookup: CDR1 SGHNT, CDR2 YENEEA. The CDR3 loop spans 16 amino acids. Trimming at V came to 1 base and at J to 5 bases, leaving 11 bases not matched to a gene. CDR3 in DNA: TGTGCCAGCAGCTTAGCCTACCCACCCAGCGGGGACGAGCAGTACTTC. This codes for CASSLAYPPSGDEQYF.

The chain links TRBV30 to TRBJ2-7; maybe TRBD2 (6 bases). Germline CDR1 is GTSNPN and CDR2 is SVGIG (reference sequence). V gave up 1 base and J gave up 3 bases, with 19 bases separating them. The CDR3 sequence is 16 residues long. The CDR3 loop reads CAWSDPSKGGGYEQYF. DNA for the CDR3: TGTGCCTGGAGTGATCCTTCTAAGGGAGGAGGCTACGAGCAGTACTTC.

CDR3 sequence (DNA): TGTGCCAGCAGTGGTCAGGGGGCGCGAGAGACCCAGTACTTC. Translated: CASSGQGARETQYF. The chain carries TRBV28 and TRBJ2-5; 8 nucleotides line up with TRBD1. Germline V CDR1 and CDR2: MDHEN, SYDVKM. V lost 5 bases and J lost 4; bases outside the gene matches: 6. The CDR3 is 14 residues long.

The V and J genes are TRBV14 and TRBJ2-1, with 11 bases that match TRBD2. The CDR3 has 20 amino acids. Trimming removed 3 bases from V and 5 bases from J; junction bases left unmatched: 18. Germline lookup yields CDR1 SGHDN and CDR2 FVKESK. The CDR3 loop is CASSHPRDSLLAGGNNEQFF. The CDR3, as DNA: TGTGCCAGCAGCCATCCCCGGGACAGCCTCTTAGCGGGAGGGAACAATGAGCAGTTCTTC.

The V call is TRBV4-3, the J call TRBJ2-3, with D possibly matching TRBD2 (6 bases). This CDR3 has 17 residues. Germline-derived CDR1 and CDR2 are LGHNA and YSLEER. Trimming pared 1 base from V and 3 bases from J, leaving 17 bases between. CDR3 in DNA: TGCGCCAGCAGCCAAGCTCCCCTCGACGGGAGAACAGATACGCAGTATTTT. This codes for CASSQAPLDGRTDTQYF.